The 18 T cell receptor beta chains listed next were all sequenced from one sample in a study of cytomegalovirus exposure and HLA in healthy donors. Both 60 Vbeta primers and 13 Jbeta primers went into the PCR. The assay was immunoSEQ multiplex PCR, and TCRdb's table has in-frame clones only and misses some. The table has roughly 110,000 clones, roughly 80% seen once. The sample comprised PBMCs. These receptors all come from a man aged 55 to 70 in good health and CMV-seronegative.

V is TRBV5-6 and J is TRBJ1-2, with TRBD1 matching over 11 bases. This CDR3 comprises 15 residues. V shed 2 bases and J 6 bases; nucleotides not matched to a gene: 6. The germline V gene has CDR1 SGHDT and CDR2 YYEEEE. CDR3 loop: CASSLPGQGGDGYTF. Written as DNA, the CDR3 is TGTGCCAGCAGCTTACCGGGACAGGGGGGGGATGGCTACACCTTC.

The V gene is TRBV10-2, the J gene TRBJ2-2; possible D gene TRBD2, 5 bases. CDR3 length: 15 amino acids. Per the germline V gene, CDR1 is WSHSY and CDR2 is SAAADI. Trimming stripped 2 bases from V and 5 bases from J, with 12 bases between. The CDR3 region is CASSEVTPGTGELFF. Written as DNA, the CDR3 is TGCGCCAGCAGTGAGGTCACCCCGGGAACCGGGGAGCTGTTTTTT.

The V gene is TRBV5-1, the J gene TRBJ2-1; no reliable D call. The germline V and J ends were trimmed by 0 bases and 4 bases, with 14 bases remaining between them. CDR1 and CDR2 from the germline V gene are SGHRS and YFSETQ. This CDR3 spans 16 amino acids. CDR3: CASSLEPSGHYNEQFF. CDR3 sequence (DNA): TGCGCCAGCAGCTTGGAACCGTCAGGCCATTACAATGAGCAGTTCTTC.

This clone was recorded only once. The V and J genes are TRBV27 and TRBJ1-3; 8 bases are a match to TRBD1. Germline-derived CDR1 and CDR2 are MNHEY and SMNVEV (reference sequence). The CDR3 spans 16 residues. Unmatched junction bases numbered 4, after V lost 3 bases and J lost 0 bases. The CDR3 sequence is CASSLTGASSGNTIYF. The CDR3 DNA follows: TGTGCCAGCAGTTTGACAGGGGCGAGCTCTGGAAACACCATATATTTT.

This clone was seen a single time. The J gene is TRBJ2-4, the V gene TRBV29-1, with 9 bases lining up with TRBD1. CDR1 and CDR2 from the germline V gene are SQVTM and ANQGSEA. The length of the CDR3 is 15 residues. V was clipped by 6 bases and J by 8 bases; unmatched bases: 14. The CDR3 protein is CSVATGTGIVDIQYF. DNA for the CDR3: TGCAGCGTCGCTACCGGGACAGGGATTGTGGACATTCAGTACTTC.

This clone showed up just once. The genes are TRBV28 and TRBJ2-5; D uncertain. The CDR3 extends over 14 amino acids. Germline CDR1 and CDR2: MDHEN and SYDVKM. Deletions cut 6 bases from V and 1 base from J, with 12 bases between. This CDR3 is CASRARGSQETQYF. CDR3 coding DNA: TGTGCCAGCAGGGCCCGCGGAAGCCAAGAGACCCAGTACTTC. Combining the CDR3 with reference TRBV28 and TRBJ2-5 gives the whole variable domain DVKVTQSSRYLVKRTGEKVFLECVQDMDHENMFWYRQDPGLGLRLIYFSYDVKMKEKGDIPEGYSVSREKKERFSLILESASTNQTSMYLCASRARGSQETQYFGPGTRLLVL.

This clone was counted once. The chain is built from TRBV5-4 and TRBJ2-2; TRBD1 aligns across 9 bases. This CDR3 is 16 amino acids long. CDR1 and CDR2 (germline): SGHNT, YYREEE (reference sequence). Trimming removed 10 bases from V and 5 bases from J; junction bases left unmatched: 15. The CDR3 loop is CAGRQGVPEGTGELFF. CDR3 DNA: TGTGCCGGAAGACAGGGGGTACCCGAAGGGACCGGGGAGCTGTTTTTT.

The chain joins TRBV6-1 to TRBJ1-2, with a weak D call TRBD1 (5 bases). Germline CDR1 is MNHNS and CDR2 is SASEGT. The CDR3 contains 15 residues. With 2 bases removed from V and 4 bases from J, the gap between germline ends came to 14 bases. The CDR3 DNA follows: TGTGCCAGCAGTGAAAATTGGGGGGGAGGCTATGGCTACACCTTC. Protein product: CASSENWGGGYGYTF.

The chain recombines TRBV5-6 with TRBJ1-4; D might be TRBD1 (5 bases). V was clipped by 4 bases and J by 8 bases, with 21 bases between them. The CDR3 is 16 residues long. Looked up from germline, CDR1 is SGHDT and CDR2 is YYEEEE. CDR3 loop: CASSPSPRGFGEKLFF. CDR3 coding DNA: TGTGCCAGCAGCCCCTCACCTAGGGGTTTTGGGGAAAAACTGTTTTTT.

The chain employs TRBV5-8 and TRBJ1-6, with D possibly being TRBD1 (5 bases). CDR1 SGHTS and CDR2 YDEGEE come from the germline V gene. The CDR3 sequence is 12 residues long. V was clipped by 0 bases and J by 16 bases, with 11 bases between them. CDR3 coding DNA: TGTGCCAGCAGCTTGGTAAGACAGCAGCTCCACTTT. Translated: CASSLVRQQLHF.

The chain carries TRBV30 and TRBJ1-6; D gene uncertain. CDR1 GTSNPN and CDR2 SVGIG come from the germline V gene (reference sequence). CDR3 length: 15 amino acids. V was trimmed by 7 bases and J by 0 bases, leaving 13 bases between them. The CDR3 DNA reads as TGTGCCTCGAGGGAGGAGAGCTCCTATAATTCACCCCTCCACTTT. Protein: CASREESSYNSPLHF.

The chain employs TRBV2 and TRBJ1-6; TRBD1 aligns across 7 bases. The CDR3 consists of 15 residues. Germline V CDR1 and CDR2: SNHLY, FYNNEI. The V segment lost 7 bases and the J segment 7 bases; nucleotides outside the gene matches: 10. CDR3 region: CASNFDRASNSPLHF. CDR3 in DNA: TGTGCCAGCAATTTCGACAGGGCGAGCAATTCACCCCTCCACTTT.

The V gene is TRBV5-1, the J gene TRBJ2-6; tentatively, D is TRBD2 (6 bases). Germline V CDR1 and CDR2: SGHRS, YFSETQ. The CDR3 covers 16 residues. V was cut by 3 bases and J by 2 bases, with 12 bases left in between. CDR3 residues: CASSWGGETGANVLTF. Written as DNA, the CDR3 is TGCGCCAGCAGCTGGGGCGGGGAAACTGGGGCCAACGTCCTGACTTTC. Using reference TRBV5-1 and TRBJ2-6 for the parts outside the CDR3, the full variable domain is KAGVTQTPRYLIKTRGQQVTLSCSPISGHRSVSWYQQTPGQGLQFLFEYFSETQRNKGNFPGRFSGRQFSNSRSEMNVSTLELGDSALYLCASSWGGETGANVLTFGAGSRLTVL.

The rearrangement uses TRBV27 and TRBJ2-7; tentative D call: TRBD1 (5 bases). The germline V gene has CDR1 MNHEY and CDR2 SMNVEV (reference sequence). The CDR3 loop spans 14 amino acids. With 6 bases removed from V and 1 base from J, the gap between germline ends came to 13 bases. CDR3 in DNA: TGTGCCAGCAGCCCGACCAGGGATTCCTACGAGCAGTACGTC. The encoded protein is CASSPTRDSYEQYV.

The gene calls are TRBV19 and TRBJ1-1, with 8 nucleotides matching TRBD1. Germline V gene lookup returns CDR1 LNHDA and CDR2 SQIVND (reference sequence). CDR3 size: 14 residues. V lost 6 bases, J lost 5 bases, and 8 bases stayed unmatched. The CDR3 loop reads CASRPTGGRTEAFF. The CDR3, as DNA: TGTGCCAGTAGACCTACAGGGGGGAGGACTGAAGCTTTCTTT.

The J gene is TRBJ2-1, the V gene TRBV4-3; 16 bases match TRBD2. In germline, CDR1 is LGHNA, CDR2 YSLEER. Trimming cost V 3 bases and J 2 bases; bases outside gene matches: 1. This CDR3 contains 17 residues. The CDR3 loop reads CASSQGLAGGAYNEQFF. Here the CDR3 DNA reads TGCGCCAGCAGCCAGGGACTAGCGGGGGGGGCCTACAATGAGCAGTTCTTC.

The chain joins TRBV5-1 to TRBJ2-3; 9 nucleotides agree with TRBD2. The length of the CDR3 is 19 residues. CDR1 is SGHRS and CDR2 is YFSETQ in the germline V gene. V trimming: 1 base; J trimming: 0 bases; junction bases outside the gene matches: 12. The CDR3 loop is CASSLWGWPSGESTDTQYF. The CDR3, as DNA: TGCGCCAGCAGCTTGTGGGGTTGGCCTAGCGGGGAAAGCACAGATACGCAGTATTTT.

The chain joins TRBV29-1 to TRBJ2-2, with D maybe TRBD2 (5 bases). From germline, CDR1 is SQVTM and CDR2 ANQGSEA. The V gene lost 7 bases and the J gene lost 6 bases, with 15 bases spanning the gap. This CDR3 region has 13 residues. CDR3 sequence: CSATLGSPGELFF. The DNA for the CDR3 is TGCAGCGCCACACTGGGGAGTCCCGGGGAGCTGTTTTTT.